This T cell receptor (beta chain) comes out of a study of blood T cells in healthy people across ages (dated by TCRdb to the mid-2010s). At the level of the whole study: In model experiments, template switching captured roughly one uniquely barcoded TCR beta cDNA molecule for every two T cells. The study measured age-related changes in TCR beta repertoire diversity using deep sequencing normalized with unique cDNA molecular identifiers. To avoid experimental bias, donors of different ages were distributed randomly across sequencing lanes. Two additional independent replicas of 1 million unique cDNA reads from the same blood draw were analyzed for two donors (one aged 18 to 29 and one aged 80 or older). Donors were grouped into four age groups: young (average roughly 16 years), middle-aged (under 40), aged (62) and long-lived (around 80). What the authors observed across the whole study: The long-lived group showed more naive CD4+ T cells, fewer expanded clones and increased TCR diversity than the aged group, suggesting age selection. Donor CMV infection status was unknown, potentially confounding age-related changes in expanded clonotypes. There was a strong correlation between observed TCR beta diversity and the percentage of naive T cells measured by flow cytometry. Bulk unsorted PBMC profiling prevented conclusive comparison of naive and antigen-experienced compartments. Estimates of total diversity based on one million sequenced T cells were considered lower bounds and underestimates. Observed TCR beta diversity per million T cells fell roughly linearly with age, and a significant reduction was already apparent by age around 40.

This clonotype was picked up many times. Its antigen remains unidentified. There are no base qualities to consult, and no much larger clone falls within one base. Libraries were made using 5' RACE. Reads for this sample came from an Illumina HiSeq 2500. The second PCR ran for roughly 7 to 12 cycles and used a J-beta primer mix along with a sample-barcoded 5' primer. Each TCR beta cDNA molecule received a unique molecular identifier from a template-switch 5' adaptor carrying 12 random nucleotides. Each sample yielded at least 2.5 million CDR3-containing paired-end reads. All of the RNA was converted into first-strand cDNA using the Mint cDNA synthesis kit, with a TRBC-specific oligonucleotide serving as the primer. Following uracil-DNA glycosylase treatment, a first 18-cycle PCR with universal primers M1SS and BC2_uni_R was performed on all cDNA. The authors' pipeline ran thus. For normalization, 1 million high-quality reads, each with a distinct molecular identifier, were randomly selected from each sample. Instead of being binned into consensus sequences, reads with shared molecular identifiers were discarded. MiTCR, with a Q25 quality threshold and the strictest error-elimination algorithm, was used for CDR3 identification, clonotype clustering and error correction. A nonparametric unseen species model using Euler transformation provided a lower-bound estimate of total TCR beta diversity. TCRdb passed the public sequencing reads through fastp at Q25 and MiXCR, retaining productive beta sequences. For every CDR3 protein sequence, its rows merge into one entry that carries the most common genes and DNA. Here the V and J calls rest on TCRdb's processing, not on the authors' analysis. Across this sample there are 850,000 to 950,000 distinct CDR3 sequences, with under 35% seen only once. Of the sample, around a sixth is held by the ten largest clones.

Systemically healthy Caucasian individuals from Russia, roughly 40 in total and aged about 6 to 95 years, were included as donors. Around 10 milliliters of peripheral blood were collected from each donor into EDTA-treated Vacutainer tubes. PBMCs were isolated by Ficoll-Paque density-gradient centrifugation, with at least 6.5 million obtained per sample. Total RNA, at least 6 micrograms per sample, was extracted from PBMCs with Trizol reagent. Naive CD45RAhigh/CD27high T cell percentages were measured by flow cytometry on a PBMC aliquot from every donor. In the germline V gene, CDR1 corresponds to LGHNA and CDR2 to YSLEER. Measured from the cysteine to the phenylalanine, the CDR3 is 14 residues long. The only DNA kept is the CDR3, 42 bases in frame from the first base. The germline ends are 14 bases apart after V is trimmed by 2 bases and J by 9 bases.

This chain joins TRBV4-3 to TRBJ2-1; the best D guess is TRBD2, with 7 bases matching. Sequencing was carried out using blood. The source is a woman of 80 years or more in good health. DNA sequence: TGCGCCAGCAGCCAATGGGAGGGGGGGGGTGAGCAGTTCTTC. Its protein reads: CASSQWEGGGEQFF.